This T cell receptor (beta chain) was obtained from a study of PD-L1 blockade in urothelial cancer. Measured with immunoSEQ multiplex PCR; TCRdb has only the in-frame clones, and not every one. The table lists under 30,000 clones, 79% of them singletons, with about 3.7% in the top ten. Regarding time point: peripheral blood 6 weeks after treatment start. Germline CDR1 SGHAT, CDR2 FQNNGV. Trimming shortened V by 5 bases and J by 2 bases, and 16 bases separated the two germline ends. The CDR3 is 16 amino acids. The specimen comprised PBMCs, sampled around atezolizumab (anti-PD-L1) treatment. This clonotype originated in a man between 65 and 79 years old with urothelial cancer. The chain uses TRBV11-2 and TRBJ2-1; no clear D gene. The DNA of the CDR3 is TGTGCCAGCAGCCGTACCCAGTCAATGGCCTACAATGAGCAGTTCTTC. Translation: CASSRTQSMAYNEQFF.